Below are 16 T cell receptor beta chains sequenced from a single sample in a study of OX40 agonist ivuxolimab in advanced cancers. Using immunoSEQ multiplex PCR, the repertoire was profiled, and TCRdb retains in-frame clones only, with some absent. The repertoire includes 60,000 to 80,000 clones, approximately 83% of them detected once, and approximately 4.8% sits in the top ten. Sequenced material: CD4+ or CD8+ T cells sorted from blood, taken in a trial of the OX40 agonist ivuxolimab. The receptors here all came from an adult with an advanced solid tumor such as melanoma, head and neck, liver or kidney cancer.

The chain recombines TRBV6-1 with TRBJ2-3, with 9 bases identical to TRBD2. The germline V gene encodes CDR1 MNHNS and CDR2 SASEGT. This CDR3 region has 19 residues. Germline trimming cut 3 bases from V and 11 bases from J; bases unmatched to any gene: 24. CDR3 loop: CASSDMGLARSMRGAWQYF. For the CDR3, the DNA is TGTGCCAGCAGTGATATGGGACTAGCCCGTTCGATGCGGGGGGCATGGCAGTATTTT.

V usage is TRBV6-1 and J usage is TRBJ2-7; the D call may be TRBD1 or TRBD2 (5 bases each). The CDR3 contains 12 residues. The V and J ends lost 6 bases and 7 bases respectively, with 13 bases between them. Germline CDR1 and CDR2: MNHNS and SASEGT. CDR3 in DNA: TGTGCCAGCAGGAGAGGGGAGTGGGAGCAGTACTTC. Protein product: CASRRGEWEQYF.

J is TRBJ2-2 and V is TRBV19; either TRBD1 or TRBD2 may supply D (5 bases each). In germline, CDR1 is LNHDA, CDR2 SQIVND (reference sequence). Between the trimmed V and J ends, which lost 6 bases and 6 bases, there was a span of 8 bases. This CDR3 is 12 amino acids long. The CDR3: CASRGPSGELFF. CDR3 nucleotides: TGTGCCAGTAGGGGACCTTCCGGGGAGCTGTTTTTT.

This chain joins TRBV10-1 and TRBJ2-1; 8 nucleotides align to TRBD2. CDR1 is WNHNN and CDR2 is SYGVQD in the germline V gene (reference sequence). This CDR3 is 15 amino acids long. The CDR3 protein is CPRGAGGSKYNEQFF. The CDR3 DNA follows: TGCCCCCGAGGGGCGGGGGGATCTAAATACAATGAGCAGTTCTTC.

The J gene is TRBJ2-5, the V gene TRBV5-1; D may be TRBD1 (6 bases). Trimming cost V 5 bases and J 4 bases, with 6 bases left between them. This CDR3 comprises 11 residues. The V gene's germline CDR1 is SGHRS and CDR2 YFSETQ. The CDR3 DNA follows: TGCGCCAGCAGGGGGGCAGAGACCCAGTACTTC. It yields the protein CASRGAETQYF.

The chain recombines TRBV7-8 with TRBJ2-7; perhaps TRBD1 as D (6 bases). V dropped 3 bases and J dropped 0 bases, with 12 bases sitting between them. The CDR3 extends over 15 amino acids. CDR1 and CDR2 from the germline V gene are SGHVS and FQNEAQ. Here the CDR3 DNA reads TGTGCCAGCAGCTTCAGACAGGACTTCTCCTACGAGCAGTACTTC. Translation gives CASSFRQDFSYEQYF.

The V gene is TRBV7-3, the J gene TRBJ2-3; no reliable D call. Germline V gene data show CDR1 as SGHTA and CDR2 as FQGTGA. V was shortened by 5 bases and J by 5 bases, with 11 bases between the two germline ends. This CDR3 spans 13 amino acids. CDR3 bases: TGTGCCAGCAGCACAAATGTCTTAGATACGCAGTATTTT. Translation gives CASSTNVLDTQYF.

The chain links TRBV2 to TRBJ1-1, with unresolved D. CDR1 is SNHLY, CDR2 FYNNEI, per germline. There are 13 residues in the CDR3. V shed 2 bases and J shed 1 base, with 5 bases lying between them. The CDR3 reads CASSEQRNTEAFF. In nucleotides, the CDR3 is TGTGCCAGCAGTGAACAGAGGAACACTGAAGCTTTCTTT.

This clone has a handful of counts. This rearrangement joins TRBV6-6 to TRBJ1-6; TRBD1 aligns across 7 bases. This CDR3 contains 16 residues. The germline gives CDR1 MNHNY, CDR2 SVGAGI (reference sequence). With 2 bases clipped from V and 8 bases from J, the junction kept 9 bases outside the gene matches. This chain's CDR3 is CASSYPRQGGDSPLHF. The CDR3 DNA reads TGTGCCAGCAGTTACCCGAGACAGGGCGGGGATTCACCCCTCCACTTT.

The rearrangement uses TRBV29-1 and TRBJ2-1; the match to TRBD1 covers 8 bases. Germline CDR1 and CDR2: SQVTM and ANQGSEA. V trimming: 3 bases; J trimming: 6 bases; junction bases outside the gene matches: 7. There are 14 residues in the CDR3. The CDR3 reads CSVDGGTGGNEQFF. In nucleotides, the CDR3 is TGCAGCGTTGATGGCGGGACAGGTGGCAATGAGCAGTTCTTC.

J is TRBJ2-3 and V is TRBV2, with D tentatively TRBD2 (6 bases). The V gene lost 8 bases and the J gene lost 6 bases, with 24 bases spanning the gap. CDR1 and CDR2 (germline): SNHLY, FYNNEI. The CDR3 runs to 16 residues. CDR3 nucleotides: TGTGCCAGCCGAGGAACTCGCGGGGTTACTTGGGATACGCAGTATTTT. It codes for CASRGTRGVTWDTQYF.

V is TRBV11-2 and J is TRBJ1-2; 9 bases are shared with TRBD1. The germline gives CDR1 SGHAT, CDR2 FQNNGV. The junction had 12 bases not matched to a gene; V was cut back by 6 bases and J by 7 bases. The CDR3 consists of 15 residues. The CDR3 is CASRDRDRVEVGYTF. In DNA form, the CDR3 reads TGTGCCAGCAGGGACAGGGACAGGGTAGAAGTTGGCTACACCTTC. The complete variable domain, with remaining parts taken from reference TRBV11-2 and TRBJ1-2, reads EAGVAQSPRYKIIEKRQSVAFWCNPISGHATLYWYQQILGQGPKLLIQFQNNGVVDDSQLPKDRFSAERLKGVDSTLKIQPAKLEDSAVYLCASRDRDRVEVGYTFGSGTRLTVV.

The chain joins TRBV6-5 to TRBJ2-7; TRBD1 is a possible D gene (6 bases). Germline lookup yields CDR1 MNHEY and CDR2 SVGAGI. CDR3 size: 14 residues. The V end was cut by 7 bases, the J end by 4 bases, with 17 bases between. The CDR3, as DNA: TGTGCCAGCACCGGGACACAGAAAAAATACGAGCAGTACTTC. It translates to CASTGTQKKYEQYF.

This chain links TRBV7-2 with TRBJ2-5, with D perhaps matching TRBD1 (5 bases). Looked up from germline, CDR1 is SGHTA and CDR2 is FQGNSA. Between the trimmed V and J ends, which lost 5 bases and 4 bases, there was a span of 26 bases. The CDR3 sequence is 18 residues long. The CDR3: CASSPAARAYMNRETQYF. Written as DNA, the CDR3 is TGTGCCAGCAGCCCGGCGGCCAGGGCGTATATGAATCGAGAGACCCAGTACTTC. The whole variable domain, filled in from reference TRBV7-2 and TRBJ2-5, reads GAGVSQSPSNKVTEKGKDVELRCDPISGHTALYWYRQSLGQGLEFLIYFQGNSAPDKSGLPSDRFSAERTGGSVSTLTIQRTQQEDSAVYLCASSPAARAYMNRETQYFGPGTRLLVL.

The rearrangement joins TRBV5-1 to TRBJ1-1; 7 bases fit TRBD1. The V gene end was trimmed by 5 bases and the J gene end by 5 bases; junction bases not matched to a gene: 9. Looked up from germline, CDR1 is SGHRS and CDR2 is YFSETQ. The CDR3 totals 14 residues. CDR3 protein: CASRTGLGNTEAFF. In DNA form, the CDR3 reads TGCGCCAGCAGGACAGGGCTGGGGAATACTGAAGCTTTCTTT.

CDR3: CSVALLAGDTNWETQYF. The CDR3 nucleotides read TGCAGCGTTGCGTTGCTAGCGGGGGACACTAACTGGGAGACCCAGTACTTC. V gene TRBV29-1 combines with J gene TRBJ2-5; 10 nucleotides match TRBD2. V shed 4 bases, J shed 5 bases, and the junction held 16 bases outside the gene matches. The CDR3 is made up of 17 amino acids. Per germline, CDR1 SQVTM and CDR2 ANQGSEA.